The 7 T cell receptor beta chains listed next were all sequenced from one sample in a study of cytomegalovirus exposure and HLA in healthy donors. Amplification used 60 Vbeta primers and 13 Jbeta primers. Sequencing used immunoSEQ multiplex PCR; TCRdb keeps in-frame clones, though not all of them. The data contain about 89,000 clones, more than 75% of them seen just once; the ten biggest clones take up 9.2%. The specimen sequenced was PBMCs. Receptor source: a man aged 25-40 years in good health and CMV-seropositive.

The chain couples TRBV7-2 to TRBJ1-5; tentative D call: TRBD1 (5 bases). The CDR3 is made up of 14 amino acids. Trimming stripped 1 base from V and 7 bases from J, with 11 bases between. Germline V gene data show CDR1 as SGHTA and CDR2 as FQGNSA. DNA of the CDR3: TGTGCCAGCAGCTTAGGGATGGGGGGGCAGCCCCAGCATTTT. Its protein product is CASSLGMGGQPQHF.

The gene calls are TRBV2 and TRBJ2-1, with 9 bases matching TRBD2. CDR1 and CDR2 from the germline V gene are SNHLY and FYNNEI. The CDR3 is 15 residues long. V trimming: 4 bases; J trimming: 2 bases; junction bases outside the gene matches: 3. CDR3 sequence (DNA): TGTGCCAGCAGTGGGCGCGGGAGGGCCTACAATGAGCAGTTCTTC. Protein sequence: CASSGRGRAYNEQFF.

This sequence joins TRBV28 and TRBJ1-2; a weak D match, TRBD1 (6 bases). Between the trimmed V and J ends, which lost 7 bases and 2 bases, there was a span of 14 bases. The CDR3 has 14 residues. The germline V gene encodes CDR1 MDHEN and CDR2 SYDVKM. The chain's CDR3 is CASTPADRNYGYTF. DNA of the CDR3: TGTGCCAGCACCCCTGCTGACAGGAACTATGGCTACACCTTC.

The gene calls are TRBV5-1 and TRBJ2-3; D gene uncertain. The CDR3 extends over 16 amino acids. CDR1 is SGHRS, CDR2 YFSETQ, per germline. V dropped 0 bases and J dropped 4 bases, with 15 bases sitting between them. In nucleotides, the CDR3 is TGCGCCAGCAGCTTGGCTACCCCCTCGCTCGCAGATACGCAGTATTTT. It yields the protein CASSLATPSLADTQYF. Combining the CDR3 with reference TRBV5-1 and TRBJ2-3 gives the whole variable domain KAGVTQTPRYLIKTRGQQVTLSCSPISGHRSVSWYQQTPGQGLQFLFEYFSETQRNKGNFPGRFSGRQFSNSRSEMNVSTLELGDSALYLCASSLATPSLADTQYFGPGTRLTVL.

V is TRBV27 and J is TRBJ1-5; 12 nucleotides match TRBD1. Germline-derived CDR1 and CDR2 are MNHEY and SMNVEV (reference sequence). The V and J ends lost 0 bases and 7 bases, in that order; junction bases with no gene match: 4. The CDR3 contains 16 residues. CDR3 protein: CASSLSGQGAYQPQHF. The DNA of the CDR3 is TGTGCCAGCAGTTTATCGGGACAGGGGGCATACCAGCCCCAGCATTTT.

The chain employs TRBV30 and TRBJ1-2; 7 bases fit TRBD1. CDR3 length: 12 residues. In germline, CDR1 is GTSNPN, CDR2 SVGIG (reference sequence). The CDR3 loop is CARDRRSYGYTF. The CDR3 DNA is TGTGCGCGGGACAGAAGGTCCTATGGCTACACCTTC.

The chain carries TRBV28 and TRBJ1-2; tentatively, D is TRBD1 (5 bases). V lost 3 bases and J lost 3, with 8 bases in between. This CDR3 has 13 amino acids. From germline, CDR1 is MDHEN and CDR2 SYDVKM. The CDR3 region is CASSLATDYGYTF. CDR3 bases: TGTGCCAGCAGTTTGGCGACAGACTATGGCTACACCTTC.